One and the same sample provided the 18 T cell receptor beta chains below, sequenced in a study of T cell changes during pregnancy in multiple sclerosis. This table comes from immunoSEQ multiplex PCR, and its TCRdb copy is limited to in-frame clones, with some not included. This table holds 36,000 or so clones, approximately 89% found once. Material: CD8+ T cells from peripheral blood mononuclear cells, obtained in the third trimester of pregnancy. These receptors all stem from a female donor with multiple sclerosis, enrolled in a pregnancy study.

The chain employs TRBV27 and TRBJ2-1; TRBD1 agrees at 10 bases. The trim removed 6 bases at V and 12 bases at J, leaving 11 bases unmatched. Looked up from germline, CDR1 is MNHEY and CDR2 is SMNVEV (reference sequence). This CDR3 spans 14 amino acids. This CDR3 reads CASSPSGTGALQFF. The CDR3 DNA sequence: TGTGCCAGCAGCCCCTCCGGGACAGGGGCTCTGCAGTTCTTC.

The J gene is TRBJ1-1, the V gene TRBV27, with TRBD1 identical over 7 bases. J was trimmed by 4 bases and V by 5 bases; bases with no gene match: 4. Germline CDR1 and CDR2: MNHEY and SMNVEV (reference sequence). This CDR3 has 13 residues. The CDR3 DNA follows: TGTGCCAGCAGTCGAGACAGGGTCACTGAAGCTTTCTTT. Encoded protein: CASSRDRVTEAFF.

About this clone itself: Its ends do not fully match the called genes, so a read error is possible. The rearrangement joins TRBV19 to TRBJ1-4, with D possibly matching TRBD1 (6 bases). Germline CDR1 and CDR2: LNHDA and SQIVND (reference sequence). The CDR3 contains 14 residues. In nucleotides, the CDR3 is TGTGTCAGTAGTATCGGCGGGGGCGGCGGAAAACTGTTTTTT. Its protein product is CVSSIGGGGGKLFF.

The chain is built from TRBV13 and TRBJ2-3; a weak D match, TRBD1 (6 bases). The CDR3 runs 14 residues. V was pared by 4 bases and J by 4 bases, with 12 bases between. CDR1 and CDR2 (germline): PRHDT, FYEKMQ (reference sequence). DNA for the CDR3: TGTGCCAGCAGCTCGGACAGTCGGGCAGATACGCAGTATTTT. It yields the protein CASSSDSRADTQYF.

CDR3 DNA: TGTGCCAGCAGCCCCGCCAGCGGGGGGTACAATGAGCAGTTCTTC. The encoded protein is CASSPASGGYNEQFF. The V and J genes are TRBV11-3 and TRBJ2-1; 9 bases match TRBD2. V lost 5 bases, J lost 4 bases, and 6 bases stayed unmatched. The germline V gene encodes CDR1 SGHNT and CDR2 YENEEA. The CDR3 loop spans 15 amino acids.

The chain's CDR3 is CSVDYTGSSYNEQFF. The CDR3 nucleotides read TGCAGCGTTGATTATACGGGGAGTTCCTACAATGAGCAGTTCTTC. The V call is TRBV29-1, the J call TRBJ2-1; D possibly corresponds to TRBD2 (5 bases). Per the germline V gene, CDR1 is SQVTM and CDR2 is ANQGSEA. V was pared by 3 bases and J by 1 base, with 13 bases between. This CDR3 region has 15 residues.

The rearrangement joins TRBV30 to TRBJ2-5; D call uncertain. Germline CDR1 GTSNPN, CDR2 SVGIG (reference sequence). Trimming shortened V by 1 base and J by 4 bases, and 10 bases separated the two germline ends. CDR3 length: 13 amino acids. The CDR3, as DNA: TGTGCCTGGAGTGACTGGAGTACAGAGACCCAGTACTTC. This gives the protein CAWSDWSTETQYF.

The rearrangement uses TRBV9 and TRBJ1-1; 8 bases are shared with TRBD1. There are 15 residues in the CDR3. Germline V gene data show CDR1 as SGDLS and CDR2 as YYNGEE. J lost 5 bases, V lost 1 base, and 7 bases had no gene match. Here the CDR3 DNA reads TGTGCCAGCAGCGTAACTGGGACAGGAGGGACTGAAGCTTTCTTT. Its translation is CASSVTGTGGTEAFF.

CDR3 DNA sequence: TGTGCCACCAGCAGAGTTACAGGCAGTCAGCCCCAGCATTTT. Protein sequence: CATSRVTGSQPQHF. The chain combines TRBV15 with TRBJ1-5, with a possible D match to TRBD1 (5 bases). V shed 1 base and J shed 6 bases, with 10 bases lying between them. This CDR3 is built from 14 residues. Looked up from germline, CDR1 is LNHNV and CDR2 is YYDKDF (reference sequence).

This chain joins TRBV4-1 and TRBJ2-3; TRBD2 agrees at 7 bases. The CDR3 contains 17 residues. CDR1 and CDR2 (germline): MGHRA, YSYEKL. Trimming cost V 3 bases and J 5 bases; bases outside gene matches: 14. The CDR3 loop reads CASSHPSGGRAVDTQYF. Here the CDR3 DNA reads TGCGCCAGCAGCCACCCTTCCGGGGGGAGGGCCGTAGATACGCAGTATTTT.

The chain is built from TRBV5-6 and TRBJ1-1; TRBD1 might be the D (5 bases). CDR1 and CDR2 from the germline V gene are SGHDT and YYEEEE. The CDR3 sequence is 14 residues long. Trimming pared 1 base from V and 5 bases from J, leaving 12 bases between. DNA for the CDR3: TGTGCCAGCAGCTTGAGTCCCCCAGGGACTGAAGCTTTCTTT. Encoded protein: CASSLSPPGTEAFF.

The chain combines TRBV7-2 with TRBJ2-5, with 7 bases identical to TRBD1. V gave up 5 bases and J gave up 7 bases; unmatched junction bases: 10. Germline CDR1 is SGHTA and CDR2 is FQGNSA. This CDR3 is 14 amino acids long. The CDR3 reads CASSRETGIATQYF. DNA for the CDR3: TGTGCCAGCAGCAGAGAGACAGGGATAGCGACCCAGTACTTC.

V usage is TRBV27 and J usage is TRBJ1-2; 12 bases line up with TRBD1. Germline loops: CDR1 MNHEY, CDR2 SMNVEV (reference sequence). With 3 bases clipped from V and 6 bases from J, the junction kept 5 bases outside the gene matches. The CDR3 has 15 residues. The CDR3 DNA reads TGTGCCAGCAGTTTCCGGGACAGGGGGCTTGATGGCTACACCTTC. This translates into CASSFRDRGLDGYTF.

The CDR3 loop reads CASSFSVTTTNEQFF. In DNA form, the CDR3 reads TGTGCCAGCAGCTTCAGCGTGACTACCACCAATGAGCAGTTCTTC. The V and J genes are TRBV7-3 and TRBJ2-1; D possibly corresponds to TRBD2 (5 bases). The V end lost 3 bases, the J end lost 6 bases, and 15 bases lay between the germline ends. Germline V gives CDR1 SGHTA, CDR2 FQGTGA. The CDR3 is 15 amino acids.

The table lists this clone with a count of one. The chain couples TRBV6-1 to TRBJ1-5; 10 bases match TRBD1. Germline V gene sequence: CDR1 MNHNS, CDR2 SASEGT. After removal of 6 bases from V and 1 base from J, the junction contained 3 bases not matched to a gene. The CDR3 consists of 15 residues. CDR3 loop: CASRTGGISNQPQHF. The CDR3 nucleotides are TGTGCCAGCAGGACAGGGGGCATCAGCAATCAGCCCCAGCATTTT.

The chain uses TRBV6-1 and TRBJ2-7; D is perhaps TRBD1 (6 bases). V was trimmed by 2 bases and J by 5 bases, leaving 16 bases between them. CDR1 is MNHNS and CDR2 is SASEGT in the germline V gene. The CDR3 is made up of 15 amino acids. CDR3 sequence (DNA): TGTGCCAGCAGTGAAATCCGGACAGCCATAGACGAGCAGTACTTC. Encoded protein: CASSEIRTAIDEQYF.

V usage is TRBV6-5 and J usage is TRBJ1-1, with 7 bases identical to TRBD1. The V gene's germline CDR1 is MNHEY and CDR2 SVGAGI. The CDR3 runs to 13 residues. J was trimmed by 3 bases and V by 3 bases; bases with no gene match: 1. This CDR3 reads CASSYQGDTEAFF. As DNA, the CDR3 is TGTGCCAGCAGTTATCAGGGGGACACTGAAGCTTTCTTT.

The chain is built from TRBV6-5 and TRBJ2-7; 10 bases line up with TRBD1. The germline gives CDR1 MNHEY, CDR2 SVGAGI. Losses at the gene ends were 5 bases for V and 5 bases for J; bases not matched to a gene: 9. This CDR3 has 15 amino acids. The CDR3 reads CASSASGTGDHEQYF. The CDR3 DNA follows: TGTGCCAGCAGTGCTTCCGGGACAGGGGATCACGAGCAGTACTTC.